The text below deals with one T cell receptor (beta chain). The antigen it binds to is not known. Base quality data are lacking; no much larger clone is found one base away. For sequencing of the TCRbeta CDR3 region, genomic DNA was extracted from the sorted cells. The immunoSEQ Assay was used for sequencing of TCRbeta CDR3 regions. TCRdb holds this immuneACCESS table with in-frame rearrangements only. Some clones are missing; in checked studies, unresolved V genes explain under half, and the rest has no known cause. The sample table contains 55,000 to 75,000 clones; only one count was recorded for about 89% of them. Roughly 3.8% of the sample rests with the top ten. Patients with autoimmune disease history or receiving systemic immunosuppression were excluded from the trial. Peripheral blood for TCR sequencing was drawn from every dose cohort at baseline, at cycle 4 day 1 and at cycle 7 day 1. Samples were obtained from an open-label, multicenter, first-in-human phase I dose-escalation trial of ivuxolimab. Adults with locally advanced or metastatic head and neck squamous cell, hepatocellular, melanoma or renal cell carcinoma were enrolled in the trial. CD4+ and CD8+ T cells were sorted separately from peripheral blood before TCR sequencing.

This specimen belongs to a study of OX40 agonist ivuxolimab in advanced cancers. Regarding the complete study: Ivuxolimab was a fully human IgG2 agonistic monoclonal antibody targeting the costimulatory receptor OX40 (CD134). A male proportion of almost 85% and a mean age of roughly 58 years, ranging from roughly 23 to 85, were recorded for the dose-escalation cohort. Prior anti-PD-1, anti-PD-L1 or anti-CTLA-4 therapy was permitted, and checkpoint inhibitors had been received by roughly two fifths of dose-escalation patients. Intravenous ivuxolimab was administered to patients every 2 weeks at six dose levels: 0.01, 0.1, 0.3, 1.5, 3 and 10 mg/kg. The paper describes the monotherapy dose-escalation part (N of about 47 patients) of the phase I trial of ivuxolimab. Peripheral TCRbeta sequencing was intended to test whether TCR sequence diversity was altered and clonal T-cell expansion was caused by ivuxolimab. Of the approximately 50 dose-escalation patients, hepatocellular carcinoma was present in around 19, melanoma in around 15, renal cell carcinoma in 9 and head and neck cancer in 9. Three dose-escalation patients achieved partial responses, one with hepatocellular carcinoma and two with cutaneous melanoma. Points the paper makes about the study in general: In partial responders in the 0.1-3.0 mg/kg groups, normalized peripheral clonal expansion was found to be among the lowest, especially among CD8+ T cells. Low levels of normalized T-cell clonal expansion were also shown by some nonresponding patients. The antigen specificity of the clonally expanded peripheral T cells was not determined. At doses of 0.1 to 3.0 mg/kg, clonal expansion of both CD4+ and CD8+ T cells in blood was seen between baseline and week 6. On average, CD8+ T cells showed more expanded clones than CD4+ T cells after ivuxolimab.

The germline V gene encodes CDR1 MNHEY and CDR2 SVGAGI. The V and J ends are trimmed by 6 bases and 1 base, leaving 12 bases between them. From its cysteine to its phenylalanine, the CDR3 spans 14 amino acids. Of all the DNA, just the CDR3 is kept, 42 bases in frame from base 1. The rearrangement combines TRBV6-5 with TRBJ2-5; the D segment is perhaps TRBD1 or TRBD2, each sharing 6 matched bases. This TCR came from an adult with an advanced solid tumor such as melanoma, head and neck, liver or kidney cancer. The sample consisted of CD4+ or CD8+ T cells sorted from blood, taken in a trial of the OX40 agonist ivuxolimab. The bases read TGTGCCAGCAGCGCCGGGGGCGCCCAAGAGACCCAGTACTTC. It translates as CASSAGGAQETQYF.